This is a list of T cell receptor beta chains from one sample in a study of lymphopenia after photon versus proton radiotherapy. Profiled with immunoSEQ multiplex PCR; TCRdb holds only in-frame clones, not every one. The data contain 75,000 to 95,000 clones, around 82% of them singletons. Sequencing was performed on peripheral blood, taken from a patient treated with proton-based radiotherapy. All receptors come from a man aged 60-69 years with pancreatic cancer. Each CDR3 is given with its conserved first and last residue. A D gene is named only where the DNA matches it firmly. The size field is filled for only some rows; it gives once, few, many or a size class.

D gene,clone size,J gene,V gene,CDR3 DNA,CDR3 protein
TRBD2,NA,TRBJ2-7,TRBV6-1,TGTGCCAGCAGCGGTAGGACTAGCAGCTCCTACGAGCAGTACTTC,CASSGRTSSSYEQYF
TRBD1,NA,TRBJ1-2,TRBV2,TGTGCCAGCAGCGAGACAGGGTTCGGCGGCTACACCTTC,CASSETGFGGYTF
NA,NA,TRBJ1-1,TRBV28,TGTGCCAGCAGCCCACCTCCGGGTAACACTGAAGCTTTCTTT,CASSPPPGNTEAFF
TRBD1,NA,TRBJ2-3,TRBV6-1,TGTGCCAGCAGTCGGACAGGGGGATTCACAGATACGCAGTATTTT,CASSRTGGFTDTQYF
NA,NA,TRBJ1-3,TRBV9,TGTGCCAGCGGCGGGGAGCCCTCTGGAAACACCATATATTTT,CASGGEPSGNTIYF
TRBD2,NA,TRBJ2-1,TRBV11-3,TGTGCCAGCAGCTGGCCGGGACTAGCGGGAGTCGATGAGCAGTTCTTC,CASSWPGLAGVDEQFF
NA,NA,TRBJ1-4,TRBV4-1,TGCGCCAGCAGCCAAGGTGCCGGGGGGGGTGCAACTAATGAAAAACTGTTTTTT,CASSQGAGGGATNEKLFF
TRBD1,NA,TRBJ2-7,TRBV5-1,TGCGCCAGCAGCTTATGGTCATCCGGACAGGGCCGCTCCTACGAGCAGTACTTC,CASSLWSSGQGRSYEQYF
NA,NA,TRBJ1-1,TRBV30,TGTGCCTGCCAGGGTCTGTACACTGAAGCTTTCTTT,CACQGLYTEAFF
TRBD1,NA,TRBJ2-7,TRBV28,TGTGCCAGCAGTCCGATGTCGTGGGGACAGGGGGTCTACGAGCAGTACTTC,CASSPMSWGQGVYEQYF
NA,NA,TRBJ2-6,TRBV7-3,TGTGCCAGCAGCCCCATAGCTCGTGGGGCCAACGTCCTGACTTTC,CASSPIARGANVLTF
TRBD2,once,TRBJ2-1,TRBV28,TGTGCCAGCAGTTTAACTAGCGGGGGGAACAATGAGCAGTTCTTC,CASSLTSGGNNEQFF
TRBD1,NA,TRBJ1-2,TRBV27,TGTGCCAGCAGTTCGGACAGGGGGCGGGTACGAGGCTACACCTTC,CASSSDRGRVRGYTF
NA,NA,TRBJ2-2,TRBV5-6,TGTGCCAGCAGCTCTGCTCTAAATCCAGCCGGGGAGCTGTTTTTT,CASSSALNPAGELFF
NA,NA,TRBJ2-7,TRBV12-1,TGTGCCAGCAGGAGTAGCGGGAGTGTAGGCGAGCAGTACTTC,CASRSSGSVGEQYF
TRBD2,once,TRBJ2-7,TRBV14,TGTGCCAGCAGCCGGACTAGCGGGATGGCGGAGTACTTC,CASSRTSGMAEYF
NA,NA,TRBJ1-1,TRBV27,TGTGCCAGCAGTTTAAGGGTCGTGGGGGGGAACACTGAAGCTTTCTTT,CASSLRVVGGNTEAFF
NA,NA,TRBJ2-7,TRBV5-1,TGCGCCAGCAGCTTGGCCGAGGGAGTAGAGCAGTACTTC,CASSLAEGVEQYF
TRBD2,NA,TRBJ2-5,TRBV27,TGTGCCAGCAGTAAGACGGACTACGGGACTAGCGGGGACCAAGAGACCCAGTACTTC,CASSKTDYGTSGDQETQYF
TRBD1,NA,TRBJ1-1,TRBV29-1,TGCAGCGTTGAAAGGGGGCGGAAGAACACTGAAGCTTTCTTT,CSVERGRKNTEAFF
NA,NA,TRBJ2-7,TRBV5-4,TGTGCCAGCAGCTTGGACGCGGGTACGTCCTACGAGCAGTACTTC,CASSLDAGTSYEQYF
NA,once,TRBJ1-2,TRBV29-1,TGCAGCGCCCTCGGGGGGAATGGCTACACCTTC,CSALGGNGYTF
NA,NA,TRBJ2-1,TRBV7-9,TGTGCCAGCAGCTTTGGGGAACACTCCTACAATGAGCAGTTCTTC,CASSFGEHSYNEQFF
NA,NA,TRBJ1-3,TRBV2,TGTGCCAGCAGGCCCCTAAAGGGGAGGAACACCATATATTTT,CASRPLKGRNTIYF
NA,few,TRBJ1-4,TRBV11-2,TGTGCCAGCAGCTTAGGAACCCGAACGAATGAAAAACTGTTTTTT,CASSLGTRTNEKLFF
TRBD2,once,TRBJ2-1,TRBV2,TGTGCCAGCAGACGACTAGCGGGAGCCTACAATGAGCAGTTCTTC,CASRRLAGAYNEQFF
NA,NA,TRBJ1-2,TRBV29-1,TGCAGCGTTGAATCCGGGGGCAGTGGCTACACCTTC,CSVESGGSGYTF
TRBD1,NA,TRBJ2-7,TRBV5-6,TGTGCCAGCAGTTCGGACAGGGGGAGCTCCTACGAGCAGTACTTC,CASSSDRGSSYEQYF
TRBD2,NA,TRBJ2-5,TRBV19,TGTGCCAGTAGCCGGGTAGGTCGCGGGAGAGGCGAGACCCAGTACTTC,CASSRVGRGRGETQYF
TRBD2,NA,TRBJ2-5,TRBV7-9,TGTGCCAGCAGCCCTAAGCGGGAGGGCCAACAAGAGACCCAGTACTTC,CASSPKREGQQETQYF
NA,NA,TRBJ2-7,TRBV7-9,TGTGCCAGCAGCCCGACAGACTACGAGCAGTACTTC,CASSPTDYEQYF
NA,NA,TRBJ2-5,TRBV29-1,TGCAGCGTTGAACGGTCGGGCGGTCAAGAGACCCAGTACTTC,CSVERSGGQETQYF
NA,NA,TRBJ1-5,TRBV28,TGTGCCAGCAGTCCGGTCCAGCCCAAACTAAATCAGCCCCAGCATTTT,CASSPVQPKLNQPQHF
TRBD1,NA,TRBJ2-3,TRBV18,TGTGCCAGTACGTCGAACAGGGGAACCACAGATACGCAGTATTTT,CASTSNRGTTDTQYF
NA,NA,TRBJ2-7,TRBV15,TGTGCCACCAGCAGGGACCGGGACTACGAGCAGTACTTC,CATSRDRDYEQYF
NA,NA,TRBJ1-5,TRBV19,TGTGCCAGTAGTGCCCGGAACCTCGGGCAGCCCCAGCATTTT,CASSARNLGQPQHF
TRBD1,NA,TRBJ1-5,TRBV27,TGTGCCAGCAGTTCCTACAGGGGAAATCAGCCCCAGCATTTT,CASSSYRGNQPQHF
NA,NA,TRBJ2-3,TRBV7-9,TGTGCCAGCAGCTTAGTATCACTAGCTGTCACAGATACGCAGTATTTT,CASSLVSLAVTDTQYF
NA,NA,TRBJ1-2,TRBV20-1,TGCAGTGCTAGAGATGACCATGGCTACACCTTC,CSARDDHGYTF
TRBD1,NA,TRBJ2-5,TRBV6-1,TGTGCCAGCAGTGAAGTACTCGGGACAGGGAAGGAGACCCAGTACTTC,CASSEVLGTGKETQYF
TRBD2,few,TRBJ2-7,TRBV28,TGTGCCAGCAGTTCATACGCCGGGACTAGCGGGAACTACGAGCAGTACTTC,CASSSYAGTSGNYEQYF
TRBD1,NA,TRBJ2-5,TRBV5-1,TGCGCCAGCAGCGAGGGACAGGGGGCTGGGGAGACCCAGTACTTC,CASSEGQGAGETQYF
TRBD1,few,TRBJ2-2,TRBV9,TGTGCCAGCAGCGAGGCCAGGACAGGGTCCGGGGAGCTGTTTTTT,CASSEARTGSGELFF
NA,NA,TRBJ1-1,TRBV10-3,TGTGCCATCAGTGATGCGGGGAACACTGAAGCTTTCTTT,CAISDAGNTEAFF
NA,NA,TRBJ1-4,TRBV19,TGTGCCAGTAGTATTTCGTTCGGCGGAATTAATGAAAAACTGTTTTTT,CASSISFGGINEKLFF
NA,NA,TRBJ2-1,TRBV5-1,TGCGCCAGCAGCTTGGGGGGCGGCTATAACAATGAGCAGTTCTTC,CASSLGGGYNNEQFF
NA,NA,TRBJ2-1,TRBV6-1,TGTGCCACCACGGATTGGGGGGGCCCCTACAATGAGCAGTTCTTC,CATTDWGGPYNEQFF
TRBD1,NA,TRBJ2-7,TRBV15,TGTGCCACCAGCAGAGGAAGGGGGCGCGAGCAGTACTTC,CATSRGRGREQYF
TRBD1,NA,TRBJ1-5,TRBV28,TGTGCCAGCAGTTTAGGGGGACAGGGGTCGTATCAGCCCCAGCATTTT,CASSLGGQGSYQPQHF
NA,NA,TRBJ2-4,TRBV6-5,TGTGCCAGCAGTTACTCGGGCAAAAACATTCAGTACTTC,CASSYSGKNIQYF
NA,NA,TRBJ1-1,TRBV29-1,TGCAGCGTTGATTTGGGCCGGAACACTGAAGCTTTCTTT,CSVDLGRNTEAFF
NA,NA,TRBJ1-1,TRBV7-8,TGTGCCAGCAGCTTAAGGGGGAACACTGAAGCTTTCTTT,CASSLRGNTEAFF
NA,once,TRBJ2-2,TRBV19,TGTGCCAGTAGAGGAAGCCGGCACAGGGAGCGGGAGCTGTTTTTT,CASRGSRHRERELFF
TRBD2,NA,TRBJ2-1,TRBV30,TGTGCCTGGAGCCGGGCGGGAGGGGAACAGTTCTTC,CAWSRAGGEQFF
NA,NA,TRBJ2-1,TRBV7-3,TGTGCCAGCAGCTTAAGCGTTCACAATGAGCAGTTCTTC,CASSLSVHNEQFF
TRBD1,NA,TRBJ2-4,TRBV29-1,TGCAGCGTTGGGACAGGCCAAAACATTCAGTACTTC,CSVGTGQNIQYF
NA,NA,TRBJ1-3,TRBV5-6,TGTGCCAGCAGCCGCGCCCAGTCTGGAAACACCATATATTTT,CASSRAQSGNTIYF